The 27 T cell receptor beta chains listed next were all sequenced from one sample in a study of cytomegalovirus exposure and HLA in healthy donors. The PCR employed 60 Vbeta primers together with 13 Jbeta primers. Clones were sequenced by immunoSEQ multiplex PCR, and TCRdb holds only the in-frame ones, with some missing. The sample holds fewer than 150,000 clones, around 74% seen once. The sample comprised PBMCs. The source is a man in his sixties in good health and CMV-seropositive.

The gene calls are TRBV27 and TRBJ2-1; the D gene is possibly TRBD2 (6 bases). The CDR3 sequence is 15 residues long. Germline V gene data show CDR1 as MNHEY and CDR2 as SMNVEV (reference sequence). Trimming took off 6 bases at V and 3 bases at J, with 15 bases between the two ends. Written as DNA, the CDR3 is TGTGCCAGCAGCGTGGAGGGCCACGTCTACAATGAGCAGTTCTTC. Translated: CASSVEGHVYNEQFF.

The rearrangement links TRBV30 to TRBJ2-1; D remains unclear. The germline V gene encodes CDR1 GTSNPN and CDR2 SVGIG (reference sequence). This CDR3 is built from 11 residues. Trimming cost V 2 bases and J 4 bases, with 3 bases left between them. CDR3 in amino acids: CAWSIYNEQFF. The CDR3 DNA reads TGTGCCTGGAGTATATACAATGAGCAGTTCTTC.

The chain is built from TRBV4-1 and TRBJ2-2; TRBD2 aligns across 10 bases. Trimming took 1 base from V and 0 from J; bases not matched to a gene: 2. The CDR3 length is 17 residues. Germline values: CDR1 MGHRA, CDR2 YSYEKL. The CDR3: CASSQGGTSANTGELFF. The CDR3 DNA reads TGCGCCAGCAGCCAAGGAGGGACTAGCGCGAACACCGGGGAGCTGTTTTTT.

The chain has TRBV10-3 and TRBJ1-1; possible D gene TRBD1, 6 bases. Germline-derived CDR1 and CDR2 are ENHRY and SYGVKD. The CDR3 is made up of 12 amino acids. The V and J ends lost 0 bases and 8 bases respectively, with 7 bases between them. The chain's CDR3 is CAISESGTEAFF. CDR3 nucleotides: TGTGCCATCAGTGAGTCGGGGACAGAAGCTTTCTTT.

The rearrangement joins TRBV6-1 to TRBJ2-7, with D unclear. Trimming removed 6 bases from V and 1 base from J, with 10 bases in between. The CDR3 has 13 residues. Germline-derived CDR1 and CDR2 are MNHNS and SASEGT. CDR3 region: CASRVTRSYEQYF. DNA for the CDR3: TGTGCCAGCAGGGTCACACGATCCTACGAGCAGTACTTC.

The chain has TRBV7-9 and TRBJ1-4, with D unresolved. The CDR3 has 15 amino acids. Germline CDR1 and CDR2: SEHNR and FQNEAQ (reference sequence). The V and J ends lost 5 bases and 8 bases respectively, with 18 bases between them. The CDR3 DNA follows: TGTGCCAGCAGCCCCCCTTCGGATTACTACGAAAAACTGTTTTTT. Protein sequence: CASSPPSDYYEKLFF.

The J gene is TRBJ2-3, the V gene TRBV6-1; the D gene is possibly TRBD2 (5 bases). V was cut by 1 base and J by 4 bases, with 15 bases left in between. The CDR3 loop spans 16 amino acids. CDR1 and CDR2 from the germline V gene are MNHNS and SASEGT. Written as DNA, the CDR3 is TGTGCCAGCAGTGAAGTTGATTCCGGAGGTGCAGATACGCAGTATTTT. It yields the protein CASSEVDSGGADTQYF.

In this sample, this clone turned up once. This chain joins TRBV7-8 and TRBJ1-1; no reliable D call. Trimming cost V 3 bases and J 1 base, with 9 bases left between them. CDR1 is SGHVS and CDR2 is FQNEAQ in the germline V gene. The CDR3 covers 14 residues. The CDR3 reads CASSFQGRNTEAFF. The CDR3 nucleotides read TGTGCCAGCAGCTTTCAAGGGAGGAACACTGAAGCTTTCTTT.

Only one count was recorded for this clone. This rearrangement joins TRBV18 to TRBJ2-1; 8 bases fit TRBD2. The V gene's germline CDR1 is KGHSH and CDR2 LQKENI. The J segment lost 7 bases and the V segment lost 6 bases, leaving 8 bases of the junction unmatched. CDR3 length equals 14 residues. This CDR3 is CASSPGGGPNEQFF. DNA of the CDR3: TGTGCCAGCTCCCCCGGGGGGGGGCCAAATGAGCAGTTCTTC.

The chain recombines TRBV14 with TRBJ1-3; TRBD1 aligns across 7 bases. Unmatched junction bases numbered 6, after V lost 8 bases and J lost 2 bases. CDR3 length equals 14 residues. From germline, CDR1 is SGHDN and CDR2 FVKESK. CDR3 loop: CASDWTGPGNTIYF. In DNA form, the CDR3 reads TGTGCCAGCGATTGGACAGGCCCTGGAAACACCATATATTTT.

This clone was detected once. This chain connects TRBV18 to TRBJ1-6, with 11 bases aligning to TRBD1. The V gene's germline CDR1 is KGHSH and CDR2 LQKENI. CDR3 length: 15 amino acids. Trimming at V came to 6 bases and at J to 6 bases, leaving 4 bases not matched to a gene. Here the CDR3 reads CASSGTGGSNSPLHF. CDR3 in DNA: TGTGCCAGCTCTGGGACAGGGGGAAGTAATTCACCCCTCCACTTT.

V usage is TRBV7-3 and J usage is TRBJ2-7; 11 nucleotides agree with TRBD1. The CDR3 runs to 14 residues. J gave up 5 bases and V 5 bases, and 5 bases lay outside the gene matches. From germline, CDR1 is SGHTA and CDR2 FQGTGA. CDR3 sequence reads: CASSLGTGGHEQYF. CDR3 nucleotide sequence: TGTGCCAGCAGCCTAGGGACAGGGGGACACGAGCAGTACTTC.

This chain uses TRBV14 with TRBJ2-4; 8 nucleotides align to TRBD1. Germline trimming cut 4 bases from V and 7 bases from J; bases unmatched to any gene: 3. The CDR3 length is 13 residues. The germline CDR1 and CDR2 sequences are SGHDN and FVKESK. The CDR3 protein is CASSPRTGNIQYF. CDR3 bases: TGTGCCAGCAGCCCCAGGACAGGGAACATTCAGTACTTC.

This sequence joins TRBV18 and TRBJ2-3, with 11 bases fitting TRBD2. Looked up from germline, CDR1 is KGHSH and CDR2 is LQKENI. With 5 bases clipped from V and 0 bases from J, the junction kept 10 bases outside the gene matches. The CDR3 loop spans 18 amino acids. CDR3 loop: CASSSRGLAETSTDTQYF. The DNA for the CDR3 is TGTGCCAGCTCATCCCGGGGACTAGCGGAAACTAGCACAGATACGCAGTATTTT.

This rearrangement joins TRBV9 to TRBJ2-7, with TRBD1 identical over 7 bases. This CDR3 spans 15 amino acids. CDR1 is SGDLS and CDR2 is YYNGEE in the germline V gene. The V segment lost 4 bases and the J segment 3 bases; nucleotides outside the gene matches: 10. The CDR3 is CASSQTGPGIYEQYF. CDR3 nucleotides: TGTGCCAGCAGCCAGACAGGGCCGGGAATCTACGAGCAGTACTTC.

The sample holds a few counts of this clone. The chain combines TRBV4-2 with TRBJ1-1; 10 bases are shared with TRBD1. The CDR3 loop spans 14 amino acids. Germline loops: CDR1 LGHNA, CDR2 YNFKEQ. The ends lost 1 base at V and 10 bases at J; junction bases unmatched: 6. The CDR3 DNA follows: TGTGCCAGCAGCCAAGGGGGACAGGGGTCAGGAGCTTTCTTT. Amino acids: CASSQGGQGSGAFF.

The sample holds a few counts of this clone. V and J are TRBV4-1 and TRBJ1-2, with a weak D call TRBD1 (6 bases). The V end lost 4 bases, the J end lost 8 bases, and 20 bases lay between the germline ends. The CDR3 sequence is 15 residues long. Germline-derived CDR1 and CDR2 are MGHRA and YSYEKL. CDR3 nucleotides: TGCGCCAGCAGCCTAGCCGGGGCAGGGGTGGGAGGCTACACCTTC. It yields the protein CASSLAGAGVGGYTF.

The gene calls are TRBV5-1 and TRBJ1-1, with D uncertain. Germline assignment: CDR1 SGHRS and CDR2 YFSETQ. V lost 0 bases, J lost 2 bases, and 8 bases lay in between. The CDR3 consists of 14 residues. CDR3 protein: CASSLERANTEAFF. The CDR3 region has the DNA TGCGCCAGCAGCTTGGAGAGGGCTAACACTGAAGCTTTCTTT. Supplemented by reference TRBV5-1 and TRBJ1-1, the full variable domain reads KAGVTQTPRYLIKTRGQQVTLSCSPISGHRSVSWYQQTPGQGLQFLFEYFSETQRNKGNFPGRFSGRQFSNSRSEMNVSTLELGDSALYLCASSLERANTEAFFGQGTRLTVV.

The J gene is TRBJ1-2, the V gene TRBV9; a possible D gene is TRBD1 (6 bases). The V gene lost 3 bases and the J gene lost 1 base, with 10 bases spanning the gap. There are 14 residues in the CDR3. In germline, CDR1 is SGDLS, CDR2 YYNGEE. CDR3 amino acids: CASSGSQGNYGYTF. The CDR3 coding sequence is TGTGCCAGCAGCGGTTCACAGGGTAACTATGGCTACACCTTC.

The chain uses TRBV30 and TRBJ2-7; a possible D gene is TRBD1 (6 bases). Looked up from germline, CDR1 is GTSNPN and CDR2 is SVGIG (reference sequence). This CDR3 spans 11 amino acids. The germline V and J ends were trimmed by 2 bases and 7 bases, with 9 bases remaining between them. CDR3 sequence: CAWSSRGEQYF. The CDR3 DNA reads as TGTGCCTGGAGTAGTAGGGGGGAGCAGTACTTC.

The rearrangement links TRBV6-6 to TRBJ2-2, with D uncertain. Germline V gene lookup returns CDR1 MNHNY and CDR2 SVGAGI (reference sequence). V was cut by 1 base and J by 8 bases, with 5 bases left in between. This CDR3 region has 12 residues. DNA for the CDR3: TGTGCCAGCAGTTACTGGAGAGGGGAGCTGTTTTTT. It codes for CASSYWRGELFF.

This chain uses TRBV29-1 with TRBJ1-4, with 9 nucleotides matching TRBD1. V dropped 6 bases and J dropped 6; count of bases not matched to a gene: 5. The CDR3 spans 13 residues. Germline V gene sequence: CDR1 SQVTM, CDR2 ANQGSEA. CDR3 DNA: TGCAGCGTACGGGACAGGGCGGATGAAAAACTGTTTTTT. It specifies CSVRDRADEKLFF. The full variable domain, completed using reference TRBV29-1 and TRBJ1-4, is SAVISQKPSRDICQRGTSLTIQCQVDSQVTMMFWYRQQPGQSLTLIATANQGSEATYESGFVIDKFPISRPNLTFSTLTVSNMSPEDSSIYLCSVRDRADEKLFFGSGTQLSVL.

The chain is built from TRBV9 and TRBJ2-6, with D possibly matching TRBD2 (6 bases). This CDR3 contains 16 residues. V lost 5 bases and J 0 bases, leaving 12 bases between the germline ends. Per germline, CDR1 SGDLS and CDR2 YYNGEE. The CDR3 here is CASSPLGGSGANVLTF. In nucleotides, the CDR3 is TGTGCCAGCAGTCCACTCGGGGGCTCTGGGGCCAACGTCCTGACTTTC. The whole variable domain, remainder taken from reference TRBV9 and TRBJ2-6, is DSGVTQTPKHLITATGQRVTLRCSPRSGDLSVYWYQQSLDQGLQFLIQYYNGEERAKGNILERFSAQQFPDLHSELNLSSLELGDSALYFCASSPLGGSGANVLTFGAGSRLTVL.

This sequence joins TRBV11-2 and TRBJ1-2; D not resolved. Trimming pared 8 bases from V and 1 base from J, leaving 5 bases between. Germline values: CDR1 SGHAT, CDR2 FQNNGV. The CDR3 length is 11 residues. CDR3 loop: CASGVNYGYTF. CDR3 bases: TGTGCCAGCGGAGTTAACTATGGCTACACCTTC.

The rearrangement joins TRBV4-1 to TRBJ1-1; D may be TRBD1 (6 bases). This CDR3 is 13 amino acids long. V was trimmed by 4 bases and J by 1 base, leaving 7 bases between them. Germline V gene data show CDR1 as MGHRA and CDR2 as YSYEKL. The CDR3 reads CASSLQGNTEAFF. In nucleotides, the CDR3 is TGCGCCAGCAGCCTACAGGGGAACACTGAAGCTTTCTTT.

This rearrangement joins TRBV28 to TRBJ2-7; D may be TRBD1 (5 bases). The ends were cut back, 4 bases at V and 0 bases at J, with 13 bases in the middle. Germline CDR1 is MDHEN and CDR2 is SYDVKM. The CDR3 is 15 residues long. The CDR3 DNA reads TGTGCCAGCAGTTCTCAGGGAAGGAGCTCCTACGAGCAGTACTTC. It translates to CASSSQGRSSYEQYF.

Here the CDR3 reads CAWSPGLYGYTF. The DNA for the CDR3 is TGTGCCTGGAGCCCGGGACTCTATGGCTACACCTTC. The chain carries TRBV30 and TRBJ1-2, with D tentatively TRBD1 (5 bases). This CDR3 comprises 12 residues. Trimming pared 3 bases from V and 4 bases from J, leaving 9 bases between. CDR1 and CDR2 from the germline V gene are GTSNPN and SVGIG (reference sequence).